This T cell receptor (beta chain) was captured in a study of T-cell memory formation after mild COVID-19 (dated by TCRdb to about 2021). In the study overall: TCR sequence clusters from the two donors were found to be largely donor specific. In two donors, T-cell clones that expanded and contracted after mild COVID-19 were followed by sequencing TCRalpha and TCRbeta repertoires longitudinally. Two young, previously healthy adult volunteers made up the cohort, one male and one female.

The table lists this clonotype with a few counts. This receptor's antigen is unknown. No much larger clone exists at a distance of one base, and base qualities are not known. Summary of the overall study and its limitations: Contracting CD4+ clones were located mainly in the CM and EM memory subsets, whereas CD8+ clones were found to be enriched in EMRA. SARS-CoV-2 specificity was not confirmed for the second-wave clones peaking on day 37. Only a couple of mild cases were covered by the study, and larger cohorts that include severe cases with pre-infection samples were considered necessary. The detection of some responding clones in pre-infection memory suggests that pre-existing cross-reactive memory T cells joined the SARS-CoV-2 response. Clones contracting from day 15 to 85 had balanced CD4/CD8 phenotypes, while a second wave expanding from day 15 to 37 was biased towards CD4+.

TCRdb shows the sequencer as Illumina NovaSeq 6000. TCRalpha and TCRbeta cDNA libraries were constructed by 5'RACE with constant-segment primers, with sample barcodes and unique molecular identifiers being introduced. Trizol reagent was used to extract RNA from every sample. Libraries were amplified in two PCR steps, with a second sample barcode and Illumina TruSeq adapters added in the second step. The libraries were sequenced on an Illumina NovaSeq using 2 x 150 bp paired-end reads. Regarding the original processing steps: Reads were demultiplexed and collapsed into UMI-guided consensus sequences with migec v1.2.7. Using mixcr v2.1.11, UMI consensuses were aligned to TRA and TRB V and J templates and then assembled into clonotypes. Expanded or contracted clonotypes were those called significant by both edgeR and NoisET, with noise models trained on biological replicates. For edgeR calls, the cutoffs were a false discovery rate-adjusted p below 0.01 and a log2 fold-change threshold of 1. As an exploratory analysis of dynamics, max-normalized trajectories of the 1000 most abundant clonotypes were examined by PCA with hierarchical clustering. Separately sequenced CD4+ and CD8+ repertoires were used to assign a CD4 or CD8 phenotype to each responding clone. The public reads were reanalyzed by TCRdb: fastp trimming at Q25, MiXCR alignment, in-frame beta chains only. Rows are unified per CDR3 protein, each entry keeping the most common DNA and genes. The V and J calls here are based on TCRdb, not the publication. For this sample the table gives about 340,000 distinct CDR3 sequences, of which approximately 15% were detected only once. The ten biggest clones cover approximately 20% of the sample.

PBMCs were isolated by Ficoll-Paque density gradient centrifugation. This TCR came from a man aged 18 to 30 who had mild COVID-19 (a few samples of this study predate the infection). The sample titles of this study are shuffled in the database, so cell type and time point are left out; the donor was told from shared clones. The sequenced material came from PBMCs or a T cell subset sorted from them (not recorded which).

CDR3 region: CASSLTESETQYF. DNA sequence: TGTGCCAGCAGCTTAACGGAGTCAGAGACCCAGTACTTC. The rearrangement joined TRBV7-8 to TRBJ2-5; a confident D gene designation cannot be given. From a lookup of the germline V gene, CDR1 and CDR2 are SGHVS and FQNEAQ. From the cysteine through the phenylalanine, the CDR3 covers 13 amino acids. Only the CDR3 portion is preserved as DNA: 39 bases, with reading frame beginning at the first base. V loses 2 bases, J loses 4 bases, and the germline ends lie 8 bases apart.